What follows are 22 T cell receptor beta chains derived from one specimen sequenced in a study of spatial heterogeneity in lung cancer. Time point denoted: sample taken at primary tumor resection. The study sequenced unsorted whole RNA from tumor, nontumor lung or frozen PBMC. TCRdb itself ran the 5' RACE reads through MiXCR, one entry per CDR3 protein. The sample lists under 20,000 distinct CDR3 sequences; around 20% were seen once. Material: PBMCs, obtained at surgery. The receptors were sampled from a male donor with early-stage non-small cell lung cancer.

This clonotype showed up many times. The chain employs TRBV7-9 and TRBJ1-6, with D unresolved. V shed 5 bases and J shed 6 bases, with 14 bases lying between them. CDR1 and CDR2 from the germline V gene are SEHNR and FQNEAQ (reference sequence). This CDR3 contains 15 residues. CDR3 sequence reads: CASSPQEWGNSPLHF. CDR3 nucleotide sequence: TGTGCCAGCAGCCCGCAGGAGTGGGGTAATTCACCCCTCCACTTT.

This clonotype counts as medium-sized. The chain links TRBV9 to TRBJ2-7; maybe TRBD2 (5 bases). V gave up 4 bases and J gave up 5 bases, with 13 bases separating them. The CDR3 covers 13 residues. CDR1 and CDR2 (germline): SGDLS, YYNGEE. The CDR3 DNA reads TGTGCCAGCAGCCCCCGATCCGGGGACGAGCAGTACTTC. Its protein product is CASSPRSGDEQYF.

This clonotype was detected only a few times. The chain joins TRBV27 to TRBJ1-1; no reliable D call. V gave up 1 base and J gave up 1 base, with 13 bases separating them. Germline V lookup: CDR1 MNHEY, CDR2 SMNVEV (reference sequence). The CDR3 has 16 residues. This chain's CDR3 is CASSLYGVGENTEAFF. The DNA of the CDR3 is TGTGCCAGCAGTTTATACGGGGTCGGGGAGAACACTGAAGCTTTCTTT.

This chain links TRBV29-1 with TRBJ1-1, with TRBD1 matching over 11 bases. After removal of 0 bases from V and 3 bases from J, the junction contained 9 bases not matched to a gene. The germline V gene encodes CDR1 SQVTM and CDR2 ANQGSEA. CDR3 length: 17 amino acids. The DNA for the CDR3 is TGCAGCGTTGAAGATGGGGGACAGGGGGGAAGAGACACTGAAGCTTTCTTT. Its translation: CSVEDGGQGGRDTEAFF.

A few counts support this clonotype. The chain is built from TRBV7-6 and TRBJ2-5; D is undetermined. This CDR3 is built from 15 residues. The germline CDR1 and CDR2 sequences are SGHVS and FNYEAQ. V was cut by 4 bases and J by 1 base, with 13 bases left in between. CDR3 sequence reads: CASSSPWTGQETQYF. The DNA for the CDR3 is TGTGCCAGCAGCTCGCCCTGGACGGGCCAAGAGACCCAGTACTTC. Filled out from reference TRBV7-6 and TRBJ2-5, the complete variable domain reads GAGVSQSPRYKVTKRGQDVALRCDPISGHVSLYWYRQALGQGPEFLTYFNYEAQQDKSGLPNDRFSAERPEGSISTLTIQRTEQRDSAMYRCASSSPWTGQETQYFGPGTRLLVL.

This clonotype has only a few counts. The gene calls are TRBV12-3 or TRBV12-4 and TRBJ1-2, with D possibly matching TRBD1 (6 bases). There are 12 residues in the CDR3. V was shortened by 1 base and J by 14 bases, with 14 bases between the two germline ends. The CDR3 protein is CASSLVSGGFTF. Written as DNA, the CDR3 is TGTGCCAGCAGTTTAGTTAGTGGGGGCTTTACCTTC.

The rearrangement uses TRBV3-1 and TRBJ1-2; no clear D gene. The CDR3 contains 11 residues. Germline CDR1 reads LGHDT; CDR2 reads YNNKEL (reference sequence). The V gene lost 1 base and the J gene lost 8 bases, with 5 bases spanning the gap. The CDR3 nucleotides read TGTGCCAGCAGCCAAGGGCCCGGCTACACCTTC. Its translation is CASSQGPGYTF.

The CDR3 DNA reads as TGCGCCAGCAGAGTTGGAGCTAACTATGGCTACACCTTC. This gives the protein CASRVGANYGYTF. The chain joins TRBV5-1 to TRBJ1-2; no clear D. Deletions cut 5 bases from V and 0 bases from J, with 8 bases between. Per the germline V gene, CDR1 is SGHRS and CDR2 is YFSETQ. The CDR3 spans 13 residues.

CDR3 amino acids: CSVDGLAGALGTDTQYF. The DNA of the CDR3 is TGCAGCGTTGATGGACTAGCGGGGGCTCTCGGGACAGATACGCAGTATTTT. The chain employs TRBV29-1 and TRBJ2-3; 13 nucleotides align to TRBD2. V trimming: 3 bases; J trimming: 3 bases; junction bases outside the gene matches: 9. This CDR3 comprises 17 residues. Germline V gives CDR1 SQVTM, CDR2 ANQGSEA.

At least ten counts were recorded for this clonotype. The rearrangement links TRBV3-1 to TRBJ2-1; D is ambiguous. CDR1 is LGHDT, CDR2 YNNKEL, per germline (reference sequence). The CDR3 length is 16 residues. Trimming shortened V by 0 bases and J by 4 bases, and 13 bases separated the two germline ends. For the CDR3, the DNA is TGTGCCAGCAGCCAAGAGGGTCTAGACGATTACAATGAGCAGTTCTTC. Encoded protein: CASSQEGLDDYNEQFF.

This clonotype was seen more than once but under ten times. This chain links TRBV12-3 or TRBV12-4 with TRBJ1-5; the D gene is possibly TRBD1 (6 bases). This CDR3 comprises 14 residues. V shed 1 base and J shed 4 bases, with 8 bases lying between them. The CDR3 coding sequence is TGTGCCAGCAGTTTAGTAGGGGGAAATCAGCCCCAGCATTTT. Protein sequence: CASSLVGGNQPQHF.

This clonotype was seen many times. The V call is TRBV20-1, the J call TRBJ1-2, with D possibly matching TRBD1 (6 bases). The germline CDR1 and CDR2 sequences are DFQATT and SNEGSKA (reference sequence). The V and J ends lost 7 bases and 2 bases respectively, with 14 bases between them. This CDR3 has 13 amino acids. In nucleotides, the CDR3 is TGCAGTGTTTCGCAGGGGCGAAACTATGGCTACACCTTC. It translates to CSVSQGRNYGYTF.

In its sample, this clonotype was seen many times. The chain combines TRBV5-1 with TRBJ2-1, with D unclear. The CDR3 sequence is 12 residues long. CDR1 SGHRS and CDR2 YFSETQ come from the germline V gene. V was shortened by 6 bases and J by 5 bases, with 9 bases between the two germline ends. CDR3 DNA: TGCGCCAGCATGGGCGAGGACAATGAGCAGTTCTTC. Translated, it gives CASMGEDNEQFF.

This clonotype is deemed medium-sized (0.01 to 0.1%). The CDR3 loop reads CASKLGQNYGYTF. Written as DNA, the CDR3 is TGTGCCAGCAAATTGGGACAGAACTATGGCTACACCTTC. The chain uses TRBV6-6 and TRBJ1-2; TRBD1 agrees at 7 bases. Trimming at V came to 7 bases and at J to 2 bases, leaving 4 bases not matched to a gene. Germline assignment: CDR1 MNHNY and CDR2 SVGAGI (reference sequence). CDR3 size: 13 residues.

This clonotype was counted only a few times. This sequence joins TRBV2 and TRBJ1-2; D possibly corresponds to TRBD1 (5 bases). The CDR3 is 14 amino acids. V dropped 5 bases and J dropped 7 bases, with 17 bases sitting between them. Germline loops: CDR1 SNHLY, CDR2 FYNNEI. The CDR3: CASSTPPPRAGYTF. CDR3 DNA: TGTGCCAGCAGTACCCCTCCGCCCAGGGCTGGCTACACCTTC.

This clonotype was seen a single time. The chain employs TRBV5-6 and TRBJ2-2; possible D gene TRBD2, 5 bases. Per the germline V gene, CDR1 is SGHDT and CDR2 is YYEEEE. The CDR3 has 14 amino acids. The V end lost 4 bases, the J end lost 4 bases, and 11 bases lay between the germline ends. CDR3 residues: CASSLGLITGELFF. The CDR3 DNA reads TGTGCCAGCAGCCTAGGACTGATCACCGGGGAGCTGTTTTTT. Full variable domain (missing parts from reference TRBV5-6 and TRBJ2-2): DAGVTQSPTHLIKTRGQQVTLRCSPKSGHDTVSWYQQALGQGPQFIFQYYEEEERQRGNFPDRFSGHQFPNYSSELNVNALLLGDSALYLCASSLGLITGELFFGEGSRLTVL.

The chain employs TRBV7-3 and TRBJ2-5, with TRBD1 matching 9 bases. Trimming at V came to 2 bases and at J to 1 base, leaving 8 bases not matched to a gene. Germline CDR1 is SGHTA and CDR2 is FQGTGA. There are 17 residues in the CDR3. The CDR3 here is CASSLGGTGLAQETQYF. In DNA, the CDR3 is TGTGCCAGCAGCTTAGGAGGGACAGGGTTAGCCCAAGAGACCCAGTACTTC.

The genes are TRBV18 and TRBJ2-6; D gene uncertain. Trimming pared 3 bases from V and 0 bases from J, leaving 9 bases between. Per germline, CDR1 KGHSH and CDR2 LQKENI. The CDR3 sequence is 16 residues long. CDR3 DNA: TGTGCCAGCTCACCCCTCCGCGTCTCTGGGGCCAACGTCCTGACTTTC. Encoded protein: CASSPLRVSGANVLTF.

This chain connects TRBV29-1 to TRBJ2-3; no firm D call. There are 12 residues in the CDR3. The germline CDR1 and CDR2 sequences are SQVTM and ANQGSEA. Trimming cost V 1 base and J 5 bases, with 7 bases left between them. The chain's CDR3 is CSVEAGGDTQYF. In nucleotides, the CDR3 is TGCAGCGTTGAAGCGGGCGGAGATACGCAGTATTTT.

V is TRBV19 and J is TRBJ2-7; the match to TRBD2 covers 7 bases. Looked up from germline, CDR1 is LNHDA and CDR2 is SQIVND (reference sequence). V shed 3 bases and J 6 bases; nucleotides not matched to a gene: 14. This CDR3 is built from 16 residues. The CDR3 is CASSILGDYFGSEQYF. CDR3 nucleotide sequence: TGTGCCAGTAGTATCCTGGGGGACTATTTCGGCAGCGAGCAGTACTTC.

This clonotype was observed a few times. The chain joins TRBV7-9 to TRBJ2-7, with TRBD1 matching 7 bases. Germline CDR1 is SEHNR and CDR2 is FQNEAQ (reference sequence). The CDR3 spans 15 residues. Unmatched junction bases numbered 7, after V lost 1 base and J lost 4 bases. CDR3 in DNA: TGTGCCAGCAGCTTAGTACGGGACAGAGAATACGAGCAGTACTTC. Translated, it gives CASSLVRDREYEQYF.

The V gene is TRBV12-3 or TRBV12-4, the J gene TRBJ2-7; the match to TRBD1 covers 8 bases. Trimming at V came to 6 bases and at J to 5 bases, leaving 9 bases not matched to a gene. The CDR3 length is 14 residues. CDR3 sequence reads: CASSRTGTPHEQYF. The CDR3 region has the DNA TGTGCCAGCAGCAGGACAGGGACCCCCCACGAGCAGTACTTC.